This T cell receptor (beta chain) was identified in a study of T cell responses to AZD1222 COVID-19 vaccine. Study results and caveats: The study found vaccine-associated CD4 TCRs spanning spike, dominant at 160-218 and 743-854.

A word on this clone: What it binds is not known.

The CDR3 sequence is 16 residues long. V was cut by 4 bases and J by 4 bases, with 17 bases left in between. Looked up from germline, CDR1 is MGHRA and CDR2 is YSYEKL. Repertoires were generated with immunoSEQ multiplex PCR, while TCRdb's copy carries only in-frame clones and drops some. Altogether approximately 80,000 clones are present, 70% to 90% being singletons, with the ten largest covering about 3.4%. V is TRBV4-1 and J is TRBJ2-1, with a weak D call TRBD2 (5 bases). The TCR originated in an adult who received the AZD1222 COVID-19 vaccine. Sample: peripheral blood, taken 28 days after the second AZD1222 dose. CDR3 residues: CASSPTLASGYNEQFF. In DNA, the CDR3 is TGCGCCAGCAGCCCAACTCTAGCCTCGGGGTACAATGAGCAGTTCTTC.